The rows below give T cell receptor beta chains drawn from one sample of a study of blood T cell repertoires in COVID-19. The protocol was immunoSEQ multiplex PCR, while the TCRdb copy is restricted to in-frame clones and leaves out a portion. Counted here are 100,000 or so clones, around 86% occurring once; the ten biggest clones make up 37%. The sequenced sample was peripheral blood. The source of these receptors is a man at least 80 years old with acute or convalescent COVID-19. The CDR3 runs from the conserved cysteine through the conserved F or W. D genes are given only for firm matches. The listing skips clone size in some rows; elsewhere it reads once, few, many or a size class.

D gene: -; V gene: TRBV6-5; clone size: -; J gene: TRBJ2-5; CDR3 DNA: TGTGCCAGCAGTTACTCGAGAGTGGTCGAGACCCAGTACTTC; CDR3 protein: CASSYSRVVETQYF
D gene: -; V gene: TRBV10-3; clone size: few; J gene: TRBJ1-5; CDR3 DNA: TGTGCCACCCTTAACTCGGACATCTATAGCAATCAGCCCCAGCATTTT; CDR3 protein: CATLNSDIYSNQPQHF
D gene: -; V gene: TRBV7-2; clone size: -; J gene: TRBJ1-5; CDR3 DNA: TGTGCCAGCAGCCGACAGTACAATCAGCCCCAGCATTTT; CDR3 protein: CASSRQYNQPQHF
D gene: -; V gene: TRBV19; clone size: -; J gene: TRBJ2-2; CDR3 DNA: TGTGCCAGCCAAATTTACACCGGGGAGCTGTTTTTT; CDR3 protein: CASQIYTGELFF
D gene: TRBD2; V gene: TRBV27; clone size: -; J gene: TRBJ2-7; CDR3 DNA: TGTGCCAGCAGGCTAGCGGGAGGAAACGAGCAGTACTTC; CDR3 protein: CASRLAGGNEQYF
D gene: -; V gene: TRBV30; clone size: -; J gene: TRBJ1-5; CDR3 DNA: TGTGCCTGGAGTGTACAAGGAGAATTAAGGAGGAATCAGCCCCAGCATTTT; CDR3 protein: CAWSVQGELRRNQPQHF
D gene: -; V gene: TRBV7-2; clone size: -; J gene: TRBJ1-3; CDR3 DNA: TGTGCCAGCAGCTTAGTGGCAAACACCATATATTTT; CDR3 protein: CASSLVANTIYF
D gene: -; V gene: TRBV27; clone size: -; J gene: TRBJ2-7; CDR3 DNA: TGTGCCAGCAGTCCGAAAAGGGGGAGTGGTTTCTACGAGCAGTACTTC; CDR3 protein: CASSPKRGSGFYEQYF
D gene: TRBD1; V gene: TRBV24-1; clone size: -; J gene: TRBJ1-2; CDR3 DNA: TGTGCCACCAATAGGGGGCCGAACTATGGCTACACCTTC; CDR3 protein: CATNRGPNYGYTF
D gene: TRBD1; V gene: TRBV6-5; clone size: -; J gene: TRBJ1-4; CDR3 DNA: TGTGCCAGTGTTAGGGACAGTAATGAAAAACTGTTTTTT; CDR3 protein: CASVRDSNEKLFF
D gene: -; V gene: TRBV7-2; clone size: -; J gene: TRBJ2-7; CDR3 DNA: TGTGCCAGCAGCCGGGGACTGATGGCCTACGAGCAGTACTTC; CDR3 protein: CASSRGLMAYEQYF
D gene: TRBD1; V gene: TRBV19; clone size: -; J gene: TRBJ2-1; CDR3 DNA: TGTGCCAGTAGTAACGCCCCCGGGACAGGCTCCTACAATGAGCAGTTCTTC; CDR3 protein: CASSNAPGTGSYNEQFF
D gene: TRBD1; V gene: TRBV7-9; clone size: once; J gene: TRBJ1-1; CDR3 DNA: TGTGCCAGCAGACAGGGGGAGATCGGAGGGACTGAAGCTTTCTTT; CDR3 protein: CASRQGEIGGTEAFF
D gene: -; V gene: TRBV4-2; clone size: -; J gene: TRBJ1-4; CDR3 DNA: TGTGCCAGCAGCCAGACCTCCGGGACATACGAAAAACTGTTTTTT; CDR3 protein: CASSQTSGTYEKLFF
D gene: TRBD1; V gene: TRBV19; clone size: -; J gene: TRBJ1-2; CDR3 DNA: TGTGCCAGTAGCAAAACTACAGGGGACTATGGCTACACCTTC; CDR3 protein: CASSKTTGDYGYTF
D gene: -; V gene: TRBV18; clone size: few; J gene: TRBJ1-1; CDR3 DNA: TGTGCCAGCTCACAAACCGGGAGCTACACTGAAGCTTTCTTT; CDR3 protein: CASSQTGSYTEAFF
D gene: TRBD2; V gene: TRBV27; clone size: -; J gene: TRBJ2-7; CDR3 DNA: TGTGCCAGCAGTCAAGGACTAGCCAGCTACGAGCAGTACTTC; CDR3 protein: CASSQGLASYEQYF
D gene: -; V gene: TRBV9; clone size: -; J gene: TRBJ2-2; CDR3 DNA: TGTGCCAGCAGCGTAGATTCGTACACCGGGGAGCTGTTTTTT; CDR3 protein: CASSVDSYTGELFF
D gene: TRBD1; V gene: TRBV5-1; clone size: -; J gene: TRBJ2-1; CDR3 DNA: TGCGCCAGCAGGTTGGACAGGGCGAAAAATGAGCAGTTCTTC; CDR3 protein: CASRLDRAKNEQFF
D gene: -; V gene: TRBV14; clone size: -; J gene: TRBJ2-5; CDR3 DNA: TGTGCCAGCAGCCAATGGAGGGGACAAGAGACCCAGTACTTC; CDR3 protein: CASSQWRGQETQYF
D gene: TRBD1; V gene: TRBV23-1; clone size: -; J gene: TRBJ2-7; CDR3 DNA: TGCGCCAGCAGTCCACCGGGGACCGACAGGGATTTCGGGTGCTACGAGCAGTACTTC; CDR3 protein: CASSPPGTDRDFGCYEQYF
D gene: -; V gene: TRBV5-1; clone size: once; J gene: TRBJ1-6; CDR3 DNA: TGCGCCAGCAGCGTAGGGGGGGGCGATAATTCACCCCTCCACTTT; CDR3 protein: CASSVGGGDNSPLHF
D gene: TRBD1; V gene: TRBV15; clone size: -; J gene: TRBJ1-1; CDR3 DNA: TGTGCCACCAGCTCCCGGGACAGGGGGCTTTTGAACACTGAAGCTTTCTTT; CDR3 protein: CATSSRDRGLLNTEAFF
D gene: -; V gene: TRBV18; clone size: -; J gene: TRBJ1-1; CDR3 DNA: TGTGCCAGCTCACCAAATAATGAAGCTTTCTTT; CDR3 protein: CASSPNNEAFF
D gene: TRBD1; V gene: TRBV24-1; clone size: -; J gene: TRBJ1-1; CDR3 DNA: TGTGCCACCAGTGATTCGGGGACAGGGGGGAACACTGAAGCTTTCTTT; CDR3 protein: CATSDSGTGGNTEAFF
D gene: TRBD1; V gene: TRBV5-1; clone size: few; J gene: TRBJ2-5; CDR3 DNA: TGCGCCAGCAGCCTTCCGACAGGGCAAGAGACCCAGTACTTC; CDR3 protein: CASSLPTGQETQYF
D gene: -; V gene: TRBV28; clone size: -; J gene: TRBJ2-7; CDR3 DNA: TGTGCCAGCAGGCAAGGGGGGGCCTACGAGCAGTACTTC; CDR3 protein: CASRQGGAYEQYF
D gene: TRBD1; V gene: TRBV11-2; clone size: -; J gene: TRBJ1-2; CDR3 DNA: TGTGCCAGCAGCTTAGGGGGACAGGGGGGATATGGCTACACCTTC; CDR3 protein: CASSLGGQGGYGYTF
D gene: TRBD2; V gene: TRBV7-9; clone size: -; J gene: TRBJ2-7; CDR3 DNA: TGTGCCAGCAGCTCGACAGGACTAGCGGGAACCGAGCAGTACTTC; CDR3 protein: CASSSTGLAGTEQYF
D gene: -; V gene: TRBV4-1; clone size: -; J gene: TRBJ2-6; CDR3 DNA: TGCGCCAGCAGCCAAGATAGGGGCAACTGGGGCTCTGGGGCCAACGTCCTGACTTTC; CDR3 protein: CASSQDRGNWGSGANVLTF
D gene: -; V gene: TRBV5-1; clone size: once; J gene: TRBJ1-1; CDR3 DNA: TGCGCCAGCAGCGGAGACCCCATGAACACTGAAGCTTTCTTT; CDR3 protein: CASSGDPMNTEAFF
D gene: TRBD1; V gene: TRBV30; clone size: -; J gene: TRBJ1-2; CDR3 DNA: TGTGCCTCCAGGGGGAGTAACTATGGCTACACCTTC; CDR3 protein: CASRGSNYGYTF
D gene: -; V gene: TRBV3-1/TRBV3-2; clone size: -; J gene: TRBJ1-1; CDR3 DNA: TGTGCCAGCAGCCAAGACGCAGGGGTAAGGACTGAAGCTTTCTTT; CDR3 protein: CASSQDAGVRTEAFF
D gene: TRBD1; V gene: TRBV28; clone size: -; J gene: TRBJ1-4; CDR3 DNA: TGTGCCAGTTCCGGACAGGGAGAAAAACTGTTTTTT; CDR3 protein: CASSGQGEKLFF
D gene: -; V gene: TRBV21-1; clone size: -; J gene: TRBJ1-3; CDR3 DNA: TGTGCCAGCAGCAAAGAGCTGACAGTAAGCTCTGGAAACACCATATATTTT; CDR3 protein: CASSKELTVSSGNTIYF
D gene: -; V gene: TRBV18; clone size: -; J gene: TRBJ1-3; CDR3 DNA: TGTGCCAGCTCACTATTCCGGGACTCCGGCTCTGGAAACACCATATATTTT; CDR3 protein: CASSLFRDSGSGNTIYF
D gene: TRBD2; V gene: TRBV27; clone size: -; J gene: TRBJ2-1; CDR3 DNA: TGTGCCAGCAGTTTTAGGGGACTAAGCTACAATGAGCAGTTCTTC; CDR3 protein: CASSFRGLSYNEQFF
D gene: -; V gene: TRBV13; clone size: -; J gene: TRBJ1-6; CDR3 DNA: TGTGCCAGCAGCTTTCAAGACAGGTCGAGCTCCTATAATTCACCCCTCCACTTT; CDR3 protein: CASSFQDRSSSYNSPLHF
D gene: -; V gene: TRBV4-1; clone size: -; J gene: TRBJ2-7; CDR3 DNA: TGCGCCAGCAGCCCTAGATTAGGCGGCTTCCCGGCCTACGAGCAGTACTTC; CDR3 protein: CASSPRLGGFPAYEQYF
D gene: -; V gene: TRBV2; clone size: -; J gene: TRBJ2-2; CDR3 DNA: TGTGCCAGCAGTGAGGCAGGGGTAGGCACCGGGGAGCTGTTTTTT; CDR3 protein: CASSEAGVGTGELFF
D gene: TRBD1; V gene: TRBV7-2; clone size: -; J gene: TRBJ1-5; CDR3 DNA: TGTGCCAGCAGCCTCGACAGGGGTCAGCCCCAGCATTTT; CDR3 protein: CASSLDRGQPQHF
D gene: TRBD1; V gene: TRBV28; clone size: -; J gene: TRBJ1-2; CDR3 DNA: TGTGCCAGCACCCGCGGGACAGGGAAAACCTTC; CDR3 protein: CASTRGTGKTF
D gene: -; V gene: TRBV6-1; clone size: once; J gene: TRBJ1-5; CDR3 DNA: TGTGCCAGCAGTGAATATCCCCAGGGAGGACAGCCCCAGCATTTT; CDR3 protein: CASSEYPQGGQPQHF
D gene: -; V gene: TRBV19; clone size: -; J gene: TRBJ1-1; CDR3 DNA: TGTGCCAGTAGTATAGGATACAGGCTGGCCACTGAAGCTTTCTTT; CDR3 protein: CASSIGYRLATEAFF
D gene: TRBD2; V gene: TRBV27; clone size: once; J gene: TRBJ2-5; CDR3 DNA: TGTGCCAGCAGTAGGACTAGCGGCTTCCAAGAGACCCAGTACTTC; CDR3 protein: CASSRTSGFQETQYF
D gene: -; V gene: TRBV19; clone size: -; J gene: TRBJ2-3; CDR3 DNA: TGTGCCAGTAGTATCACCGACAGGATAATCACAGATACGCAGTATTTT; CDR3 protein: CASSITDRIITDTQYF
D gene: -; V gene: TRBV27; clone size: -; J gene: TRBJ1-2; CDR3 DNA: TGTGCCAGCAGTTTTTCCGGACAGATAGGGCATGGCTACACCTTC; CDR3 protein: CASSFSGQIGHGYTF
D gene: -; V gene: TRBV5-1; clone size: -; J gene: TRBJ2-1; CDR3 DNA: TGCGCCAGCAGCTTGTCTGGCGGGACGGGATACAATGAGCAGTTCTTC; CDR3 protein: CASSLSGGTGYNEQFF
D gene: TRBD2; V gene: TRBV7-9; clone size: -; J gene: TRBJ2-2; CDR3 DNA: TGTGCCAGCAGCCCCGAAGCGGGAGGTGGCACCGGGGAGCTGTTTTTT; CDR3 protein: CASSPEAGGGTGELFF
D gene: -; V gene: TRBV6-5; clone size: -; J gene: TRBJ2-4; CDR3 DNA: TGTGCCAGCAGGCCGGGGGGCGTCAAAAACATTCAGTACTTC; CDR3 protein: CASRPGGVKNIQYF
D gene: -; V gene: TRBV3-1/TRBV3-2; clone size: -; J gene: TRBJ2-7; CDR3 DNA: TGTGCCAGCAGCCAAGGGTCCTCGGGGCAGTACTTC; CDR3 protein: CASSQGSSGQYF
D gene: TRBD1; V gene: TRBV7-9; clone size: -; J gene: TRBJ2-7; CDR3 DNA: TGTGCCAGCAGCCCCCCCGGGACAGGGTCTGACGAGCAGTACTTC; CDR3 protein: CASSPPGTGSDEQYF
D gene: -; V gene: TRBV29-1; clone size: -; J gene: TRBJ1-1; CDR3 DNA: TGCAGCGTTGCGCGGCAGGAAGCTTTCTTT; CDR3 protein: CSVARQEAFF
D gene: TRBD1; V gene: TRBV10-3; clone size: -; J gene: TRBJ1-4; CDR3 DNA: TGTGCCACCCGCGGACAGGGAGATGAAAAACTGTTTTTT; CDR3 protein: CATRGQGDEKLFF
D gene: -; V gene: TRBV3-1/TRBV3-2; clone size: -; J gene: TRBJ2-6; CDR3 DNA: TGTGCCAGCAGCCAACCGGGTTTTGGGGCCAACGTCCTGACTTTC; CDR3 protein: CASSQPGFGANVLTF
D gene: -; V gene: TRBV6-6; clone size: -; J gene: TRBJ1-1; CDR3 DNA: TGTGCCAGCAGCGGTTCACAGGGCCACACTGAAGCTTTCTTT; CDR3 protein: CASSGSQGHTEAFF
D gene: TRBD1; V gene: TRBV9; clone size: many; J gene: TRBJ1-1; CDR3 DNA: TGTGCCAGCAGCGTAGCGCCACAGGGGGGGACTGAAGCTTTCTTT; CDR3 protein: CASSVAPQGGTEAFF
D gene: TRBD1; V gene: TRBV6-1; clone size: -; J gene: TRBJ1-1; CDR3 DNA: TGTGCCAGCAGTGAAACAGGGGAGAACACTGAAGCTTTCTTT; CDR3 protein: CASSETGENTEAFF